The sequence of this T cell receptor beta chain was determined in a study of blood T cell repertoires in COVID-19. For the study at large: Samples taken during acute and convalescent COVID-19 were collected in the United States, Italy and Spain. T cells, B-cell-depleted T cells, or PBMCs provided the cDNA or gDNA that served as material.

Germline V gene lookup returns CDR1 MGHRA and CDR2 YSYEKL. This CDR3 contains 17 residues. V lost 0 bases to trimming and J lost 4 bases, with 18 bases between them. Original handling: Quantification of nucleated cells was approximated via reference gene primer amplification. Some clones are missing from TCRdb's copy, which holds only in-frame ones; the method was immunoSEQ multiplex PCR. For V, J and clone size, that table is used; D and trimming come from the DNA. The sample includes around 250,000 clones, about nine tenths of them seen just once. The V and J genes are TRBV4-1 and TRBJ1-2, with D possibly being TRBD1 (6 bases). The TCR comes from a man younger than 45 who had recovered from COVID-19. The sequenced material came from peripheral blood. The CDR3 bases are TGCGCCAGCAGCCAAGATACAAGACAGGTTAACCTCTATGGCTACACCTTC. Protein: CASSQDTRQVNLYGYTF.